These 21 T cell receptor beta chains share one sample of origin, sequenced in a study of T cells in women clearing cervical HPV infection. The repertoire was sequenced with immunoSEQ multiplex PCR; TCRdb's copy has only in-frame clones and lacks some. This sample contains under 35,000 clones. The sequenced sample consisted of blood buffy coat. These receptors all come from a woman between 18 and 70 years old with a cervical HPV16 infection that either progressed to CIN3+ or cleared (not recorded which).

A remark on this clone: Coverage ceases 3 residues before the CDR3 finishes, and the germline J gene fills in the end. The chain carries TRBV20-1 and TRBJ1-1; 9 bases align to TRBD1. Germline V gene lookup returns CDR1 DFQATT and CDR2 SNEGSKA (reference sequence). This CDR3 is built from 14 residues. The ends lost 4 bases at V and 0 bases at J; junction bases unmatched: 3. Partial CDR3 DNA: TGCAGTGCTAAACAGGGGGCTATGAACACTGAA. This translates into CSAKQGAMNTE. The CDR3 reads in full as CSAKQGAMNTEAFF.

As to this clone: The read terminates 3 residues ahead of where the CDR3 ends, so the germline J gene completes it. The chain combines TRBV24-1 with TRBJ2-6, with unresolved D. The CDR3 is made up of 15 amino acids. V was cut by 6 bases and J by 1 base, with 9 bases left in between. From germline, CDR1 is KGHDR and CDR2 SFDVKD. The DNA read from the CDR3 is TGTGCCACCAGTCTAGGCGGATCTGGGGCCAACGTC. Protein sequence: CATSLGGSGANV. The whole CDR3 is CATSLGGSGANVLTF.

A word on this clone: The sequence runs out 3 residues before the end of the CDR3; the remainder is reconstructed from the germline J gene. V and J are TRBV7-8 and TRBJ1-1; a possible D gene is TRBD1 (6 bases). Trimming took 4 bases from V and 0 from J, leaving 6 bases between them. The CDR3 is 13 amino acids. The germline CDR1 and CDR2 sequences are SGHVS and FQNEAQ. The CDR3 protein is CASSWGLNTEAFF. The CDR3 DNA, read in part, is TGTGCCAGCAGCTGGGGGCTGAACACTGAA.

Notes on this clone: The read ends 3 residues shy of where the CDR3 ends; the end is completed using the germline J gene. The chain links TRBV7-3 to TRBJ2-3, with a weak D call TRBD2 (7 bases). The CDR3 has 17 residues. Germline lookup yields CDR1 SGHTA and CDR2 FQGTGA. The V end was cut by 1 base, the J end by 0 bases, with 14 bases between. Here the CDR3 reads CASSLIGAGASTDTQYF. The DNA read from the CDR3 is TGTGCCAGCAGCTTAATAGGGGCGGGGGCTAGCACAGATACG.

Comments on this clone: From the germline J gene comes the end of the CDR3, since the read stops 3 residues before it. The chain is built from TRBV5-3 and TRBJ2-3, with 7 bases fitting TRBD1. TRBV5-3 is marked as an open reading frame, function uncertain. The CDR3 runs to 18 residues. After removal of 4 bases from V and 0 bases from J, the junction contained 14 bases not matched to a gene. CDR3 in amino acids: CARSQDRKPESSTDTQYF. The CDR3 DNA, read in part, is TGTGCCAGAAGCCAGGACAGGAAGCCCGAGAGTAGCACAGATACG.

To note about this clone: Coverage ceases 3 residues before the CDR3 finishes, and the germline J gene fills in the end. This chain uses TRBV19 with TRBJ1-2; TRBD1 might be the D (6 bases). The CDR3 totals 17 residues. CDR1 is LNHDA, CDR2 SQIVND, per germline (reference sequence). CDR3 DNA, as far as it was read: TGTGCCAGTAGTAAAAGCAATCGGCGGGGGCCCACAGATACC. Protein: CASSKSNRRGPTDT. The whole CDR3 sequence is CASSKSNRRGPTDTYTF.

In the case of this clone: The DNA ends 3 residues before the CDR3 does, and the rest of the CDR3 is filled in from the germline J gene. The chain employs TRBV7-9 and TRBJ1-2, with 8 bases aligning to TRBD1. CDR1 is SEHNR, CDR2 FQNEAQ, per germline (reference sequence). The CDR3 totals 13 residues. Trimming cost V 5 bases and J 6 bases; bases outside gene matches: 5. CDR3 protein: CASSLGQGHGYTF. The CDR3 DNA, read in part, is TGTGCCAGCAGCCTAGGACAGGGCCATGGC.

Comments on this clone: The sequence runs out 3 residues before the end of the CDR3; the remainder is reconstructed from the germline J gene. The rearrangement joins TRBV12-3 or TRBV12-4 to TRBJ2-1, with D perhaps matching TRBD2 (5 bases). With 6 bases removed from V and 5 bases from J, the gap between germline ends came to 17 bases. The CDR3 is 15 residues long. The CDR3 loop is CASSPTRLTNNEQFF. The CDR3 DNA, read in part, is TGTGCCAGCAGCCCCACCCGACTGACTAACAATGAG.

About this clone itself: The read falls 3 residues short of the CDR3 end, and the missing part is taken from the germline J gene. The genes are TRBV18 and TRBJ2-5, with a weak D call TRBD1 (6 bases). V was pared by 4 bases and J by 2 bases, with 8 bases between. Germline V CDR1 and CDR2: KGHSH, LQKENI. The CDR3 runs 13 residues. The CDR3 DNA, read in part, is TGTGCCAGCTCACTCAGGGGTCAAGAGACC. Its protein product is CASSLRGQET. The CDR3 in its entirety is CASSLRGQETQYF.

The DNA read from the CDR3 is TGTGCCAGCAGCTTACAGGGTGACCTCTCTGGGGCCAACGTC. Translated: CASSLQGDLSGANV. The CDR3 reads in full as CASSLQGDLSGANVLTF. V gene TRBV13 combines with J gene TRBJ2-6; weak D call: TRBD1 (5 bases). The CDR3 goes on 3 residues after the read ends, and that part is filled in from the germline J gene. Trimming stripped 2 bases from V and 0 bases from J, with 11 bases between. The CDR3 contains 17 residues. Per the germline V gene, CDR1 is PRHDT and CDR2 is FYEKMQ (reference sequence). The complete variable domain, with remaining parts taken from reference TRBV13 and TRBJ2-6, reads AAGVIQSPRHLIKEKRETATLKCYPIPRHDTVYWYQQGPGQDPQFLISFYEKMQSDKGSIPDRFSAQQFSDYHSELNMSSLELGDSALYFCASSLQGDLSGANVLTFGAGSRLTVL.

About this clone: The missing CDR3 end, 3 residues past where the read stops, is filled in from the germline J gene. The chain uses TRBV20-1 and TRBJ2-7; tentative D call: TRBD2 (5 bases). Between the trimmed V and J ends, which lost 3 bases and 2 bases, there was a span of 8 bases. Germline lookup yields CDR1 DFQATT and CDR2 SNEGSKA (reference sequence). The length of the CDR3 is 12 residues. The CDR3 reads CSARKRTYEQYF. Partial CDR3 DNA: TGCAGTGCTAGGAAGCGGACCTACGAG.

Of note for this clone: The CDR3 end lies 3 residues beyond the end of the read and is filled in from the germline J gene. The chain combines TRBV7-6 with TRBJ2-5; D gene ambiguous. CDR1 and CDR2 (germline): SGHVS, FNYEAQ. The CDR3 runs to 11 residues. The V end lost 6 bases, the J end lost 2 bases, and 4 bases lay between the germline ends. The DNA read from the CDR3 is TGTGCCAGCAGTCAACAAGAGACC. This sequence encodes CASSQQET. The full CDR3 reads CASSQQETQYF.

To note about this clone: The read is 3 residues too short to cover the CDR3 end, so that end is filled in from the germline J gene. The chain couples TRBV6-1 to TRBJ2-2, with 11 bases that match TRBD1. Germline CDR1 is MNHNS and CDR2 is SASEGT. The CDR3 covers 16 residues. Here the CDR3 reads CASSEAGTGGNEKLFF. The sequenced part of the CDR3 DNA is TGTGCCAGCAGTGAAGCGGGGACAGGGGGTAATGAAAAG.

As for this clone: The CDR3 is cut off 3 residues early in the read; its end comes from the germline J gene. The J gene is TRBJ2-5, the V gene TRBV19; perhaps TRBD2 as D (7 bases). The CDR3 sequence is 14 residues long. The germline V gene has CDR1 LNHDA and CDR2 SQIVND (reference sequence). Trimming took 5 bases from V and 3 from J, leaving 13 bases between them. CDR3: CASSRPGGKETQYF. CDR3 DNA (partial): TGTGCCAGTAGTCGCCCGGGGGGCAAAGAGACC.

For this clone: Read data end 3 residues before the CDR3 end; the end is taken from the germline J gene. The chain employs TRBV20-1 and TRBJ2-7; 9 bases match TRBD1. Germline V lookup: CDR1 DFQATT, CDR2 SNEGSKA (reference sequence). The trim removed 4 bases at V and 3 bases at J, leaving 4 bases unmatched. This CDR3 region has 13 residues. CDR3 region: CSATTGGDYEQYF. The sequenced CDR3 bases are TGCAGTGCTACTACAGGGGGCGACTACGAG.

The CDR3 sequence is CASSPTGLMNTEAFF. Incomplete CDR3 DNA: TGTGCCAGCAGCCCTACAGGGCTCATGAACACTGAA. This chain uses TRBV7-2 with TRBJ1-1; possibly TRBD1 for D (6 bases). The read ends 3 residues before the CDR3 terminus; that terminus is restored from the germline J gene. The V gene lost 5 bases and the J gene lost 0 bases, with 13 bases spanning the gap. The CDR3 is 15 residues long. Looked up from germline, CDR1 is SGHTA and CDR2 is FQGNSA.

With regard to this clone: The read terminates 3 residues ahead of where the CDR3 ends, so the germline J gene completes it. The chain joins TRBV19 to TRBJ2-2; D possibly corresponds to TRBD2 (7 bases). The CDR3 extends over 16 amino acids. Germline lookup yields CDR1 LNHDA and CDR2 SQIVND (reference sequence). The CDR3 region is CASGGPVRGQNEKLFF. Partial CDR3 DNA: TGTGCCAGTGGAGGTCCCGTGCGGGGGCAGAATGAAAAG.

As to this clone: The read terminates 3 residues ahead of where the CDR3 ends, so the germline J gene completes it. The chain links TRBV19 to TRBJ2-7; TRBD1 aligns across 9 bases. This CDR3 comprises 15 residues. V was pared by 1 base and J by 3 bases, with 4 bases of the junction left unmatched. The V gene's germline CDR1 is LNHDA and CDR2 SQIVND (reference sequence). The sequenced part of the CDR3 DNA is TGTGCCAGTAGTATAGGTCCGGGACAGGGCTACGAG. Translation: CASSIGPGQGYE. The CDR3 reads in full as CASSIGPGQGYEQYF.

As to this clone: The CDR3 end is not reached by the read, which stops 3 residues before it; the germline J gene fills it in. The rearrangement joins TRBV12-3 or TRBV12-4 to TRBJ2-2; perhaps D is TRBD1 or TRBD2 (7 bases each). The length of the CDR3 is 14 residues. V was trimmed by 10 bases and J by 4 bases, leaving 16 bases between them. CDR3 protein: CATRGGQSTGELFF. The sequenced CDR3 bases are TGTGCCACCAGGGGGGGACAGAGCACCGGGGAG.

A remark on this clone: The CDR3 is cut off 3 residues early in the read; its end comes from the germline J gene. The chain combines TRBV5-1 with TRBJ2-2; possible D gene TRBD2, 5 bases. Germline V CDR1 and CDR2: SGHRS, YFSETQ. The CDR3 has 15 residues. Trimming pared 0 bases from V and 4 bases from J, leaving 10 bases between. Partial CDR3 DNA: TGCGCCAGCAGCTTGGAACTAGTAACCACCGGGGAG. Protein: CASSLELVTTGE. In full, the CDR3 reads CASSLELVTTGELFF.

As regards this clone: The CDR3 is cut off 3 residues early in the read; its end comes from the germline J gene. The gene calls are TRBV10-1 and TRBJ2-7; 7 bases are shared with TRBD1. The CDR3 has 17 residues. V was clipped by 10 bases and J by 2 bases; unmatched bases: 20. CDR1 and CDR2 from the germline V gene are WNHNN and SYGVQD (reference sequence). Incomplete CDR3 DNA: TGCGCCAAACCCGAAAAGACAGGGAGCCCCCCTCCCTACGAG. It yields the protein CAKPEKTGSPPPYE. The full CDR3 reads CAKPEKTGSPPPYEQYF.